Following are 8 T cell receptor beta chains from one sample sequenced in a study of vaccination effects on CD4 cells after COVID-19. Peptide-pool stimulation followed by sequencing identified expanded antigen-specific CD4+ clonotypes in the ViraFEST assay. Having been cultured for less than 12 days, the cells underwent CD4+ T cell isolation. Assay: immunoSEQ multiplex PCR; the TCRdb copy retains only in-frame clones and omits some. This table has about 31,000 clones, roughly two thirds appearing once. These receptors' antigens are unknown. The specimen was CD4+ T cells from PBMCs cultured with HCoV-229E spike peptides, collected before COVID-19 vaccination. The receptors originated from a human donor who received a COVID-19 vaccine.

For the CDR3, the DNA is TGTGCCAGCAGCCCGGACAGGGGGCACAATCAGCCCCAGCATTTT. It specifies CASSPDRGHNQPQHF. The chain is built from TRBV6-5 and TRBJ1-5; the match to TRBD1 covers 11 bases. The V segment lost 6 bases and the J segment 3 bases; nucleotides outside the gene matches: 4. The CDR3 totals 15 residues. Germline V lookup: CDR1 MNHEY, CDR2 SVGAGI.

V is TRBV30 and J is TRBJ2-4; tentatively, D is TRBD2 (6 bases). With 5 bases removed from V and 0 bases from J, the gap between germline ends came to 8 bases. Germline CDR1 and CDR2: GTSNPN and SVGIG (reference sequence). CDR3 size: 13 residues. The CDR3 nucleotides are TGTGCCTGGTCGGGGGTAGCCAAAAACATTCAGTACTTC. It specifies CAWSGVAKNIQYF.

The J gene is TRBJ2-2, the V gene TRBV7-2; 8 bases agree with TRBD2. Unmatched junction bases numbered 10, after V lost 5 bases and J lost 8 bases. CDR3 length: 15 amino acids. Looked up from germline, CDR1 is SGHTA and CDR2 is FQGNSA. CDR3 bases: TGTGCCAGCAGCACAAGCGGGAGCGGGCAAGGGGAGCTGTTTTTT. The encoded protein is CASSTSGSGQGELFF.

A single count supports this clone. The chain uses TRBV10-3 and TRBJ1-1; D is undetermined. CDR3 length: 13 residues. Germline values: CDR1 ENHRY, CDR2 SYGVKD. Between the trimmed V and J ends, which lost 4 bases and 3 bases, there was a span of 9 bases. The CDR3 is CAISVRVDTEAFF. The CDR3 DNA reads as TGTGCCATCAGTGTGAGGGTAGACACTGAAGCTTTCTTT.

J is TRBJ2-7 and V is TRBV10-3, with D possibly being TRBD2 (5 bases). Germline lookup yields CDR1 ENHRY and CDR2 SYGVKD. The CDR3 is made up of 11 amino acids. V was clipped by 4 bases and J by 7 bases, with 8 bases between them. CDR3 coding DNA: TGTGCCATCAGTGGCCGGGGTGAGCAGTACTTC. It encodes CAISGRGEQYF.

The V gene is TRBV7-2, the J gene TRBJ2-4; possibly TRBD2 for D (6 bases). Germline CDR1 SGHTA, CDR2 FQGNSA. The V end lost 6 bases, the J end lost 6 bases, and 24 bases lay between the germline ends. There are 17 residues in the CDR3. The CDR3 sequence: CASRPHVTGVIGNIQYF. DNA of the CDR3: TGTGCCAGCAGACCTCACGTGACGGGGGTCATAGGAAACATTCAGTACTTC.

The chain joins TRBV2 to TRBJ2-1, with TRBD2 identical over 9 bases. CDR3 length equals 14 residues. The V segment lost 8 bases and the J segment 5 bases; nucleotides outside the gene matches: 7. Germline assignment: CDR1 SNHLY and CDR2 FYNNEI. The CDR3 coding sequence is TGTGCCAGCTCCTATAGCGGGGGCAACAATGAGCAGTTCTTC. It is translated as CASSYSGGNNEQFF.

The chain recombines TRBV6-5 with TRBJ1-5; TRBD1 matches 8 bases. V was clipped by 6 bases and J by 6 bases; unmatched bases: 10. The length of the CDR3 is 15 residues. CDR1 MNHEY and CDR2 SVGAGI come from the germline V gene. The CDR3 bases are TGTGCCAGCAGAATCCAGGGGGCTGTAGGTCAGCCCCAGCATTTT. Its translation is CASRIQGAVGQPQHF.